Listed here are 14 T cell receptor beta chains from one sample, sequenced in a study of blood T cell repertoires in COVID-19. Produced via immunoSEQ multiplex PCR; TCRdb's table is partial and in-frame only. The sample holds about 200,000 clones, around 90% seen once. The sample was peripheral blood. These receptors were obtained from a man in his sixties with acute or convalescent COVID-19.

The gene calls are TRBV28 and TRBJ2-3, with 9 bases aligning to TRBD1. Germline assignment: CDR1 MDHEN and CDR2 SYDVKM. The CDR3 length is 15 residues. V lost 5 bases, J lost 0 bases, and 3 bases stayed unmatched. Written as DNA, the CDR3 is TGTGCCAGCAGTCAGGACAGGGGAAGCACAGATACGCAGTATTTT. Protein: CASSQDRGSTDTQYF.

This chain joins TRBV5-1 and TRBJ2-2, with 7 bases matching TRBD1. Germline trimming cut 5 bases from V and 2 bases from J; bases unmatched to any gene: 6. In germline, CDR1 is SGHRS, CDR2 YFSETQ. This CDR3 has 15 amino acids. The CDR3 DNA follows: TGCGCCAGCAGTCAGGCAGGGGGAAACACCGGGGAGCTGTTTTTT. Its translation is CASSQAGGNTGELFF.

The chain employs TRBV3-1 (or the pseudogene TRBV3-2) and TRBJ2-5; possible D gene TRBD2, 5 bases. The CDR3 runs to 17 residues. Germline V lookup: CDR1 LGHDT, CDR2 YNNKEL (reference sequence). Trimming cost V 0 bases and J 0 bases, with 14 bases left between them. Here the CDR3 reads CASSQDQAGHHQETQYF. The CDR3 DNA sequence: TGTGCCAGCAGCCAAGATCAGGCGGGTCACCACCAAGAGACCCAGTACTTC.

This chain links TRBV7-9 with TRBJ2-1, with 8 bases matching TRBD1. CDR3 size: 14 residues. The germline CDR1 and CDR2 sequences are SEHNR and FQNEAQ (reference sequence). V dropped 9 bases and J dropped 7; count of bases not matched to a gene: 11. CDR3 in amino acids: CASFWDRLPNEQFF. CDR3 coding DNA: TGTGCCAGTTTCTGGGACAGGCTTCCGAATGAGCAGTTCTTC.

J is TRBJ2-5 and V is TRBV7-2, with 7 nucleotides matching TRBD1. Trimming removed 10 bases from V and 5 bases from J; junction bases left unmatched: 13. Germline V gives CDR1 SGHTA, CDR2 FQGNSA. The CDR3 spans 14 residues. CDR3 nucleotides: TGTGCCACCCGCCTCCAGGGGGTAGGGGAGACCCAGTACTTC. Protein: CATRLQGVGETQYF. The full variable domain, with the rest looked up from reference TRBV7-2 and TRBJ2-5, is GAGVSQSPSNKVTEKGKDVELRCDPISGHTALYWYRQSLGQGLEFLIYFQGNSAPDKSGLPSDRFSAERTGGSVSTLTIQRTQQEDSAVYLCATRLQGVGETQYFGPGTRLLVL.

The CDR3 coding sequence is TGCGCCAGCAGCTTTACGACAAGCGGGCCCTCCTACGAGCAGTACTTC. Its protein is CASSFTTSGPSYEQYF. J is TRBJ2-7 and V is TRBV5-1; D is perhaps TRBD2 (6 bases). This CDR3 is built from 16 residues. V lost 2 bases, J lost 0 bases, and 15 bases lay in between. From germline, CDR1 is SGHRS and CDR2 YFSETQ. The whole variable domain, filled in from reference TRBV5-1 and TRBJ2-7, reads KAGVTQTPRYLIKTRGQQVTLSCSPISGHRSVSWYQQTPGQGLQFLFEYFSETQRNKGNFPGRFSGRQFSNSRSEMNVSTLELGDSALYLCASSFTTSGPSYEQYFGPGTRLTVT.

The chain employs TRBV27 and TRBJ2-7; D is perhaps TRBD2 (6 bases). Trimming pared 5 bases from V and 4 bases from J, leaving 12 bases between. The CDR3 length is 13 residues. Germline CDR1 reads MNHEY; CDR2 reads SMNVEV (reference sequence). The CDR3 nucleotides are TGTGCCAGCAGTCCCGCCGGAGGGTACGAGCAGTACTTC. Its translation is CASSPAGGYEQYF.

The chain employs TRBV7-6 and TRBJ1-1; D not resolved. Trimming pared 2 bases from V and 1 base from J, leaving 5 bases between. The length of the CDR3 is 13 residues. The germline gives CDR1 SGHVS, CDR2 FNYEAQ. The CDR3 loop reads CASSLKQNTEAFF. CDR3 sequence (DNA): TGTGCCAGCAGCTTAAAACAGAACACTGAAGCTTTCTTT.

The gene calls are TRBV10-1 and TRBJ2-3, with no clear D. Trimming removed 11 bases at V and 2 bases at J, with 14 bases between. The germline gives CDR1 WNHNN, CDR2 SYGVQD (reference sequence). The CDR3 length is 13 residues. The CDR3 here is CAGLWASTDTQYF. The CDR3 DNA is TGCGCCGGTTTATGGGCATCCACAGATACGCAGTATTTT.

The chain combines TRBV7-2 with TRBJ2-3; possible D gene TRBD1, 5 bases. The CDR3 consists of 14 residues. The V and J ends lost 1 base and 4 bases respectively, with 9 bases between them. Looked up from germline, CDR1 is SGHTA and CDR2 is FQGNSA. CDR3 loop: CASSLDQGSDTQYF. The CDR3 nucleotides read TGTGCCAGCAGCTTAGACCAGGGATCAGATACGCAGTATTTT.

CDR3 loop: CASSQDGGQPQHF. CDR3 nucleotides: TGTGCCAGCAGCCAAGACGGTGGTCAGCCCCAGCATTTT. The rearrangement uses TRBV4-2 and TRBJ1-5; D unclear. From germline, CDR1 is LGHNA and CDR2 YNFKEQ. The ends were cut back, 0 bases at V and 6 bases at J, with 6 bases in the middle. The CDR3 has 13 amino acids.

The J gene is TRBJ2-1, the V gene TRBV7-9; weak D call: TRBD1 (5 bases). Between the trimmed V and J ends, which lost 7 bases and 5 bases, there was a span of 9 bases. In germline, CDR1 is SEHNR, CDR2 FQNEAQ (reference sequence). This CDR3 has 12 residues. Here the CDR3 DNA reads TGTGCCAGCACCCCCAGGGACAATGAGCAGTTCTTC. Its protein is CASTPRDNEQFF.

The rearrangement joins TRBV15 to TRBJ1-5, with 10 nucleotides matching TRBD1. CDR3 length: 17 residues. J lost 1 base, V lost 3 bases, and 6 bases had no gene match. Per germline, CDR1 LNHNV and CDR2 YYDKDF (reference sequence). CDR3: CATSSRGQGVSNQPQHF. The CDR3 DNA reads as TGTGCCACCAGCAGCCGAGGACAGGGGGTGAGCAATCAGCCCCAGCATTTT.

This chain joins TRBV6-5 and TRBJ2-5; no definite D call. Germline loops: CDR1 MNHEY, CDR2 SVGAGI. V was trimmed by 8 bases and J by 4 bases, leaving 17 bases between them. This CDR3 has 14 amino acids. The CDR3 nucleotides read TGTGCCAGCCATCTTGTTGGGCCCGGAGAGACCCAGTACTTC. Its translation is CASHLVGPGETQYF.